This T cell receptor (beta chain) appears in the sequencing data of a study of post-analysis software for immune sequencing data. Findings and limits, study-wide: Controls had lower frequencies than patients of five or six TRBV segments, which included TRBV5-6, TRBV5-1 and TRBV20-1.

J was trimmed by 9 bases and V by 0 bases; bases with no gene match: 5. The CDR3 has 14 amino acids. Germline V lookup: CDR1 SGDLS, CDR2 YYNGEE. The library was made from cDNA and included unique molecular identifiers. MiXCR, run by TCRdb on the PCR reads, gives a single entry per CDR3 protein. The repertoire includes roughly 800,000 distinct CDR3 sequences, less than 35% of them detected once, and about 0.5% sits in the top ten. This clonotype was counted between two and nine times. Its antigen is undetermined. The chain employs TRBV9 and TRBJ2-1; 8 bases agree with TRBD2. The clonotype was recovered from a girl between 5 and 17 years old with multiple sclerosis. The sequenced material came from blood. CDR3: CASSVVAGYGEQFF. Here the CDR3 DNA reads TGTGCCAGCAGCGTAGTAGCGGGATACGGTGAGCAGTTCTTC.